This T cell receptor beta chain was retrieved from a study of identifying expanded T cells in peripheral blood. Study outcomes and limitations: Across healthy donors, higher total template counts meant significantly greater roughly two-week count variance. Technical replicates showed roughly 1.2 changed clones; around 2 weeks roughly 18; four weeks 19.

Collection occurred without any documented infections or immune events in donors. The assay was immunoSEQ multiplex PCR, and TCRdb's table has in-frame clones only and misses some. The table has some 120,000 clones, more than 75% seen once; the top ten hold more than 2.5%. This clone showed up just once. Its target is not known. Germline V gene data show CDR1 as SGHRS and CDR2 as YFSETQ. V lost 4 bases to trimming and J lost 8 bases; unmatched junction nucleotides: 8. CDR3 length: 14 amino acids. The sequencing input was blood. The chain uses TRBV5-1 and TRBJ2-1; 8 nucleotides align to TRBD1. The TCR sequence derives from a person between 18 and 75 years old in good health. As DNA, the CDR3 is TGCGCCAGCAGCCCAGGGACAGGAGGGGATGAGCAGTTCTTC. Translating it yields CASSPGTGGDEQFF.